Listed below are T cell receptor beta chains from one sample, sequenced in a study of blood T cells in healthy people across ages. TCRdb passed the 5' RACE reads through MiXCR, listing each CDR3 protein once. This table has 1,100,000 or so distinct CDR3 sequences, 40% to 50% appearing once. The sequencing input was blood. The receptors were sampled from a woman aged 60-75 years in good health. Both conserved end residues are part of each CDR3. For some rows the clone size is stated as once, few or many, or as a class when expanded; others skip it.

clone_size	v_call	cdr3_aa
few	TRBV12-3/TRBV12-4	CASSLSPSDRKVYTF
many	TRBV13	CASSLVGASTDTQYF
NA	TRBV12-3/TRBV12-4	CASSPTLQGGYGYTF
once	TRBV10-3	CAINYDRVGELFF
NA	TRBV2	CASRRGGNSLLHF
NA	TRBV29-1	CSVRQANTEAFF
few	TRBV6-1	CASPPPGIDEQYF
NA	TRBV14	CASSLGESPLHF
NA	TRBV29-1	CSVGGPTPLQGSEQFF
many	TRBV2	CATGTTSYEQYF
NA	TRBV29-1	CSVLLGLQETQYF
NA	TRBV18	CASSPTSAGQFNQPQHF
NA	TRBV16	CASSQLADTDTQYF
few	TRBV12-3/TRBV12-4	CASKVRGGNEKLFF
NA	TRBV20-1	CSARDGRNTEAFF
NA	TRBV5-5	CASSVTSGSLSQYF
NA	TRBV5-5	CASSFLQGPAFF
once	TRBV7-3	CASSLTRNPYNEQFF
few	TRBV28	CASSQGLSRADTQYF
NA	TRBV10-3	CAIIESSAYGYTF
NA	TRBV6-5	CASRPGASGIYEQYF
NA	TRBV9	CASSASRTSGTDTQYF
NA	TRBV10-3	CAISEVQENQPQHF
few	TRBV3-1	CASSQDMGSKQYF
few	TRBV7-9	CASSLVTGPISSGANVLTF
NA	TRBV2	CASRGEPYYNEQFF
NA	TRBV5-1	CASSFDRGPGNTIYF
few	TRBV27	CASSLSPGLAEPYNEQFF
NA	TRBV6-1	CASSALLRQINQPQHF
NA	TRBV7-8	CASSTRGPEAFF
few	TRBV27	CASYPQGAGNYGYTF
once	TRBV20-1	CSARLPDRGGEQYF
few	TRBV6-1	CASSGPGQSFEKLFF